A selection of T cell receptor beta chains follows, all from one sample in a study of PD-1 blockade in classical Hodgkin lymphoma. The data were produced by immunoSEQ multiplex PCR, yet TCRdb's version contains in-frame clones alone and is incomplete. The table has some 25,000 clones, about four fifths seen once. The input for sequencing was peripheral blood mononuclear cells (PBMCs), taken before the second cycle of nivolumab. The receptors derive from a human donor with classical Hodgkin lymphoma. CDR3s include the opening cysteine and the closing phenylalanine or tryptophan.

V: TRBV5-1
CDR3: CASSLATGGGTDTQYF

V: TRBV6-5
CDR3: CASSPAGVHGYTF

V: TRBV18
CDR3: CASSPDWGRLRSGELFF

V: TRBV5-1
CDR3: CASSDLTLGSHGYTF

V: TRBV15
CDR3: CATSRDQKQTIIF

V: TRBV18
CDR3: CASSRDPNTEAFF

V: TRBV27
CDR3: CASRSGQGATNEKLFF

V: TRBV28
CDR3: CASRDSVNTEAFF

V: TRBV6-5
CDR3: CASAAGGPWETQYF

V: TRBV2
CDR3: CASSEGVGPDTQYF

V: TRBV6-1
CDR3: CASSARDLYTGELFF

V: TRBV2
CDR3: CASSVARQADGYTF

V: TRBV6-4
CDR3: CASSQDPNEKLFF

V: TRBV19
CDR3: CASSPRQGGNEQFF

V: TRBV7-3
CDR3: CASSLRDSSYNEQFF

V: TRBV5-1
CDR3: CASSLEGVGTEAFF

V: TRBV5-1
CDR3: CASSYGLADTDTQYF

V: TRBV21-1
CDR3: CASSAGQLETQYF

V: TRBV5-1
CDR3: CASSLALSQFDEQYF

V: TRBV4-3
CDR3: CASSQTGMNSPLHF

V: TRBV7-8
CDR3: CASSPRDYPLRRTQYF

V: TRBV19
CDR3: CASSIRWTGGREAFF

V: TRBV4-1
CDR3: CASSADTQYF

V: TRBV6-5
CDR3: CASSYSSRGETQYF

V: TRBV27
CDR3: CASSSIDEAQYF

V: TRBV5-1
CDR3: CASSGGQALDEQYF

V: TRBV5-1
CDR3: CASSPLAGAIYEQYF

V: TRBV10-2
CDR3: CASRITGHNSPLHF